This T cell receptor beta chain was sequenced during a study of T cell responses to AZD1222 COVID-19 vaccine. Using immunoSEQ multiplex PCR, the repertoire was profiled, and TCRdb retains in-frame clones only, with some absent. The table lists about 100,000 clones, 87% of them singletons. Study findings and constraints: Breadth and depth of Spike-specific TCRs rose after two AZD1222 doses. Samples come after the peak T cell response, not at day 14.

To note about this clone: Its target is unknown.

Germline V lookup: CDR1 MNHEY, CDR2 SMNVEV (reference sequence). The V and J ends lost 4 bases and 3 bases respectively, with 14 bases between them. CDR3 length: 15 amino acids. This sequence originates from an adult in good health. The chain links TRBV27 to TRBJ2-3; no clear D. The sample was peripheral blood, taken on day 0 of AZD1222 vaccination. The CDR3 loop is CASSWQGLTTDTQYF. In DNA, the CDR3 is TGTGCCAGCAGTTGGCAAGGGCTAACGACAGATACGCAGTATTTT.